Sequencing of this T cell receptor (beta chain) was carried out in a study of blood T cell repertoires in COVID-19 (TCRdb year 2020). Describing the broader study: Samples from collaborators originated in the United States, Italy and Spain and spanned both the acute and convalescent phases of COVID-19. The prospective study material was composed of cDNA or gDNA derived from T cells, B-cell-depleted T cells, or PBMCs. Deeply sampled blood TCRbeta repertoires from subjects exposed to, actively infected with, or recovered from COVID-19 were included in the dataset. A freely available public database, intended as a resource for researchers studying the immune response to SARS-CoV-2, is where the repertoires were released. The samples were drawn from the first 160 participants of the ongoing ImmuneRACE study and from 950 to 1,500 subjects provided by 6 global collaborators. A de-identified subject ID, COVID-19 status, age in years and sex were almost always included in the sample metadata. Where available, HLA class I and class II types were obtained from metadata supplied by the sample provider rather than from assay-based typing. On the study overall, not on this receptor specifically: How much clinical and demographic metadata was included differed by source and by participant, and the metadata was provided uncurated.

The immunoSEQ Assay, a bias-controlled multiplex PCR, was used to amplify TCRbeta CDR3 regions from genomic DNA. In the original analysis: Nucleated cell counts per sample were estimated from amplification of reference gene primers within the assay. Sequence reads were collapsed and filtered to measure the absolute abundance of every unique TCRbeta CDR3 rearrangement. Productive Simpson clonality was computed per sample as the square root of Simpson's diversity index over productive rearrangements. Sourced from immuneACCESS, this table was stored by TCRdb with only in-frame sequences that have V and J called. A share of the clones is absent; for the studies checked, an unresolved V gene accounts for under half, and the remainder has no known explanation. V and J calls and clone size are as listed in that table; D and trimming were resolved from the DNA. This sample lists around 250,000 clones; under 90% were detected once. The leading ten clones occupy 3.5% to 5% of the sample.

After removal of 4 bases from V and 5 bases from J, the junction retains 4 bases not matched to a gene. Counted from cysteine to valine, this CDR3 has 13 amino acids. The DNA shown is the 39-base CDR3, in frame from base 1. CDR1 and CDR2 were assigned from the germline V gene as SGHRS and YFSETQ. Enrolling through a virtual design, the prospective study's participants ranged in age from roughly 18 to 95 years and lived across 20 to 25 United States geographic areas. To assign participants to cohorts, the prospective study relied on clinical history that participants themselves reported in a screening survey and a study questionnaire. In the prospective study, whole blood, serum and a nasopharyngeal or oropharyngeal swab were collected from each participant by mobile phlebotomists. Over an approximately 2-month period, participants in the prospective study had the option of providing additional blood draws and questionnaires. Prospective study blood samples were shipped either frozen or at room temperature before DNA extraction.

A word on this clone: The specificity of this receptor is unknown. No clone much larger than this one lies a single base away; base qualities are absent.

This chain joins TRBV5-1 to TRBJ2-7, with 9 junctional bases fitting TRBD1. Sequenced input: PBMCs or T cells enriched from blood (not recorded which). This clonotype was sampled from a man in his thirties or forties with acute COVID-19. The encoded CDR3 is CASSIGTGNEQYV. The nucleotide sequence is TGCGCCAGCAGCATAGGGACAGGGAACGAGCAGTACGTC.